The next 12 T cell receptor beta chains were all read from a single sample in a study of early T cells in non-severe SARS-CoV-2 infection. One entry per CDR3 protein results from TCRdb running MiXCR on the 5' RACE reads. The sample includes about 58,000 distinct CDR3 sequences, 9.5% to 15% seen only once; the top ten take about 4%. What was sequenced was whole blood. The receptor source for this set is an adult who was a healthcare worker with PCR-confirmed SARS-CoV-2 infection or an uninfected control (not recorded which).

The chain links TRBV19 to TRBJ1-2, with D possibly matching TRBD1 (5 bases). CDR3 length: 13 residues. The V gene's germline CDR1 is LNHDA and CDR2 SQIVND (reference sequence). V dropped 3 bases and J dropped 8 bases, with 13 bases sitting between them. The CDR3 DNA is TGTGCCAGTAGTATCGGGGCGATCGACGGCTACACCTTC. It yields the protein CASSIGAIDGYTF.

The CDR3 sequence is CASSFSVEASGSLQGNEQFF. The CDR3 DNA is TGTGCCAGCAGTTTTTCGGTAGAGGCTAGCGGGAGCCTCCAAGGTAATGAGCAGTTCTTC. This chain connects TRBV28 to TRBJ2-1; 10 bases line up with TRBD2. The length of the CDR3 is 20 residues. Germline CDR1 reads MDHEN; CDR2 reads SYDVKM. The junction had 21 bases not matched to a gene; V was cut back by 3 bases and J by 7 bases.

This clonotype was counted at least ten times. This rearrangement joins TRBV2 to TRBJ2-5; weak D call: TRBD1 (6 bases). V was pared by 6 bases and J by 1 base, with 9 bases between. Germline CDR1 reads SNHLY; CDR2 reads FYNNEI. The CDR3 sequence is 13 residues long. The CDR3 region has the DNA TGTGCCAGCAGGGGGACACTCCAAGAGACCCAGTACTTC. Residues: CASRGTLQETQYF.

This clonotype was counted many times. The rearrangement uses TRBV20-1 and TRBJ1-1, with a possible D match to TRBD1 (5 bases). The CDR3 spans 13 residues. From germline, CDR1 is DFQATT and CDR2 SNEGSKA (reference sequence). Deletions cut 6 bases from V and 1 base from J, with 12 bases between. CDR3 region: CSAMTGGNTEAFF. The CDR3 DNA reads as TGCAGTGCCATGACCGGGGGGAACACTGAAGCTTTCTTT.

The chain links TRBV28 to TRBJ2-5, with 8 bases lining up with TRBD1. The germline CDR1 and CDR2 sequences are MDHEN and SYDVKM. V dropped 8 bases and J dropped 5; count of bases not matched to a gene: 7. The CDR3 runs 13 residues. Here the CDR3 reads CASGNRGRETQYF. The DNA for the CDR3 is TGTGCCAGCGGAAACAGGGGGAGGGAGACCCAGTACTTC.

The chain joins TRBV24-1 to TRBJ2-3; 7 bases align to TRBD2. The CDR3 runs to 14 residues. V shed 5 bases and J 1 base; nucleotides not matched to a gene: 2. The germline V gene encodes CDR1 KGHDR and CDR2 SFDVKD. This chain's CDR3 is CATSVTSGTDTQYF. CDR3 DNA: TGTGCCACCAGTGTCACTAGCGGCACAGATACGCAGTATTTT.

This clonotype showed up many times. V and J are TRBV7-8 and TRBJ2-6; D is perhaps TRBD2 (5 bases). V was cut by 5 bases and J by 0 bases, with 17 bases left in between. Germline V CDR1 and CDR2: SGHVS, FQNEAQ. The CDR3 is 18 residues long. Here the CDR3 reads CASSRREPSFSGANVLTF. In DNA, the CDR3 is TGTGCCAGCAGCCGCCGGGAACCGAGCTTCTCTGGGGCCAACGTCCTGACTTTC.

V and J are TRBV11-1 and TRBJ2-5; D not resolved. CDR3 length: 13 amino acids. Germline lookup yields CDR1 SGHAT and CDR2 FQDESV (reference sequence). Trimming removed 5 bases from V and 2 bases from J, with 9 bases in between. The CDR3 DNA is TGTGCCAGCAGCGATTACAGTCAAGAGACCCAGTACTTC. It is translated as CASSDYSQETQYF.

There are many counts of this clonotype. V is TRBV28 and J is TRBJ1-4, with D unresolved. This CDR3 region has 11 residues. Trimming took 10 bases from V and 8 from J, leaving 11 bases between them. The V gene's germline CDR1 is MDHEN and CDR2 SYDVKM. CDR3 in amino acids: CANGVGEKLFF. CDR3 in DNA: TGTGCCAACGGAGTGGGGGAAAAACTGTTTTTT.

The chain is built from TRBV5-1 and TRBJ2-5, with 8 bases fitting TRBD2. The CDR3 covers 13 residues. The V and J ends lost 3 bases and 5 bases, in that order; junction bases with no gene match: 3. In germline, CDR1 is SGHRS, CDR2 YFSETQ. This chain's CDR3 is CASSSGGPETQYF. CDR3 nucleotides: TGCGCCAGCAGCTCGGGAGGGCCGGAGACCCAGTACTTC.

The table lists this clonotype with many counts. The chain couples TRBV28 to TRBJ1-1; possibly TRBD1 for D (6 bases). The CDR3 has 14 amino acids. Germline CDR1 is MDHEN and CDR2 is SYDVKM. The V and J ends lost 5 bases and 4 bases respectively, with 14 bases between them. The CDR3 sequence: CASSLGQGSTEAFF. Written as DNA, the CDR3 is TGTGCCAGCAGTCTCGGGCAGGGGTCCACTGAAGCTTTCTTT.

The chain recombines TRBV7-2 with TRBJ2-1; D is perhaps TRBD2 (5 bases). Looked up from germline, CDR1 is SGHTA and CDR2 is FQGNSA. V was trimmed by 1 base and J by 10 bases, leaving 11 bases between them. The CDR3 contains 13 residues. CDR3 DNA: TGTGCCAGCAGCTTAGGGAGAGGCGGGGAGCAGTTCTTC. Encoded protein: CASSLGRGGEQFF.